The clone carrying this TCR beta chain was recorded a few times. The target antigen is unknown. This sample was taken from a study of early T cells in non-severe SARS-CoV-2 infection. The wider study: Bulk RNA from unsorted whole blood was sequenced; chains were unpaired.

Individual cDNA molecules were tagged with unique molecular identifiers, the study reported. TCRdb re-analysed the 5' RACE reads in MiXCR, keeping a single row per CDR3 protein. This table holds tens of thousands of distinct CDR3 sequences, under 9% found once. This CDR3 comprises 16 residues. V was cut by 3 bases and J by 2 bases, with 14 bases left in between. Germline loops: CDR1 MNHNS, CDR2 SASEGT. General observations from the study: In VDJdb matching, anti-spike CD8 responses were favored while private and CD4 specificities went missing.

The clonotype comes from an adult who was a healthcare worker with PCR-confirmed SARS-CoV-2 infection or an uninfected control (not recorded which). The chain uses TRBV6-1 and TRBJ2-1; D remains ambiguous. Sequenced material: whole blood, taken at baseline. The CDR3 sequence is CASSDSGGWAYNEQFF. The CDR3 DNA reads TGTGCCAGCAGTGACAGTGGCGGATGGGCCTACAATGAGCAGTTCTTC.